This entry lists 5 T cell receptor beta chains sequenced from one sample in a study of blood T cell repertoires in COVID-19. Repertoires were generated with immunoSEQ multiplex PCR, while TCRdb's copy carries only in-frame clones and drops some. Among tens of thousands of clones listed, around 80% were seen once. The sequenced material came from peripheral blood. These TCRs come from a human donor in a cohort sampled during active COVID-19.

The chain has TRBV19 and TRBJ2-7; 7 positions match TRBD1. Per the germline V gene, CDR1 is LNHDA and CDR2 is SQIVND (reference sequence). V shed 3 bases, J shed 3 bases, and the junction held 8 bases outside the gene matches. This CDR3 is 15 amino acids long. The CDR3 nucleotides are TGTGCCAGTAGTATCCGGGACAGTGGGAACTACGAGCAGTACTTC. Translated: CASSIRDSGNYEQYF.

The chain employs TRBV5-1 and TRBJ2-7; D call uncertain. Trimming shortened V by 4 bases and J by 3 bases, and 14 bases separated the two germline ends. Germline V gives CDR1 SGHRS, CDR2 YFSETQ. There are 14 residues in the CDR3. As DNA, the CDR3 is TGCGCCAGCAGCCCCCCCACCGGCGGCTACGAGCAGTACTTC. Protein sequence: CASSPPTGGYEQYF.

The V call is TRBV28, the J call TRBJ2-1; maybe TRBD2 (6 bases). V lost 5 bases and J lost 0, with 11 bases in between. The germline V gene has CDR1 MDHEN and CDR2 SYDVKM. CDR3 size: 15 residues. CDR3 bases: TGTGCCAGCAGTAAGAGGACTATCTCCTACAATGAGCAGTTCTTC. This encodes CASSKRTISYNEQFF.

CDR3 sequence reads: CASGDRGFYGYTF. The CDR3 DNA is TGTGCCAGCGGGGACAGGGGCTTCTATGGCTACACCTTC. The V gene is TRBV6-5, the J gene TRBJ1-2; TRBD1 agrees at 10 bases. Germline V gene sequence: CDR1 MNHEY, CDR2 SVGAGI. With V trimmed by 8 bases and J by 4 bases, 4 bases remained unmatched. The CDR3 totals 13 residues.

The chain uses TRBV27 and TRBJ2-5, with 9 nucleotides matching TRBD2. The CDR3 length is 13 residues. Trimming took 8 bases from V and 4 from J; bases not matched to a gene: 5. CDR1 and CDR2 (germline): MNHEY, SMNVEV (reference sequence). Written as DNA, the CDR3 is TGTGCCAGCCGTAGCGGGAGCAGAGAGACCCAGTACTTC. As protein: CASRSGSRETQYF.